This is a list of T cell receptor beta chains from one sample in a study of T cell repertoires in cytomegalovirus infection. TCRdb reprocessed the reads via MiXCR and lists one record per CDR3 protein. The table lists approximately 110,000 distinct CDR3 sequences, about 30% of them singletons, with roughly 40% in the top ten. No antigen has been assigned to these receptors. This specimen consisted of CD8+ T cells from cultured PBMCs, obtained from culture after CMV antigen stimulation. The receptor set was obtained from a human donor in good health (CMV status not recorded). Some clones in this sample may be carry-over from other donors' samples. Both conserved end residues are part of each CDR3. A D gene is named only where the DNA matches it firmly. Only some rows state a clone size, as once, few, many or a class for expanded clones.

>TRBV9|TRBD1|few|TRBJ2-5
TGTGCCAGCAGCGACAGGGGCTACCAAGAGACCCAGTACTTC
CASSDRGYQETQYF
>TRBV27|.|many|TRBJ2-7
TGTGCCAGCAGTTTTGGACAGAACGCCGAGCAGTACTTC
CASSFGQNAEQYF
>TRBV7-3|.|few|TRBJ1-2
TGTGCCAGCAGCTCCGACACCTCCTATGGCTACACCTTC
CASSSDTSYGYTF
>TRBV19|.|.|TRBJ1-1
TGTGCCACTACCGGGACGACATGGACTGAAGCTTTCTTT
CATTGTTWTEAFF
>TRBV4-1|.|once|TRBJ1-1
TGCGCCAGCAGCCGAAGGGGGTACACTGAAGCTTTCTTT
CASSRRGYTEAFF
>TRBV6-5|.|.|TRBJ1-5
TGTGCCAGCAGTTACAGTAGGGGGAATCAGCCCCAGCATTTT
CASSYSRGNQPQHF
>TRBV13|.|.|TRBJ2-3
TGTGCCAGCAGCTTATTACGGATGAGCACAGATACGCAGTATTTT
CASSLLRMSTDTQYF
>TRBV19|TRBD1|few|TRBJ2-7
TGTGCCAGTAGCCCGGGACAGGGCCCCTACGAGCAGTACTTC
CASSPGQGPYEQYF
>TRBV5-4|TRBD1|.|TRBJ1-1
TGTGCCAGCAGCCCTGGACAGGGATGGGGTATGAACACTGAAGCTTTCTTT
CASSPGQGWGMNTEAFF
>TRBV5-6|.|.|TRBJ1-2
TGTGCCAGCAGCTCGATAGGTGGCGGCTACACCTTC
CASSSIGGGYTF
>TRBV18|TRBD1|.|TRBJ2-1
TGTGCCAGCTCACCAGCGGGGACAGGCGCACTCTACAATGAGCAGTTCTTC
CASSPAGTGALYNEQFF
>TRBV6-1|.|.|TRBJ2-4
TGTGCCAGCAGTGAAGTTTACAGGGAAAACATTCAGTACTTC
CASSEVYRENIQYF
>TRBV5-6|.|.|TRBJ2-3
TGTGCCAGCAGCACGGGACTCGGGGGCGGGGGTTTCACAGATACGCAGTATTTT
CASSTGLGGGGFTDTQYF
>TRBV7-6|TRBD1|.|TRBJ2-5
TGTGCCAGCAGCTCACTCGCCGGGACAGGGCCGCTCCAAGAGACCCAGTACTTC
CASSSLAGTGPLQETQYF
>TRBV24-1|TRBD2|.|TRBJ2-7
TGTGCCACCAGTGATAATAGCGGGGCGCCCTACGAGCAGTACTTC
CATSDNSGAPYEQYF
>TRBV6-1|.|few|TRBJ1-1
TGTGCCAGCAGTGCCCGAATGACTGGAGGGACTGAAGCTTTCTTT
CASSARMTGGTEAFF
>TRBV18|.|many|TRBJ1-3
TGTGCCAGCTCCCCGCGGGAACGAAACACCATATATTTT
CASSPRERNTIYF
>TRBV7-9|TRBD1|.|TRBJ2-2
TGTGCCAGCAGCACCCGGACAGGGGGCAACACCGGGGAGCTGTTTTTT
CASSTRTGGNTGELFF
>TRBV6-1|.|.|TRBJ1-1
TGTGCCAGCAGTTTCCAGGGGCTGGGTGGGGCTGAAGCTTTCTTT
CASSFQGLGGAEAFF
>TRBV29-1|.|few|TRBJ1-2
TGCAGCGTTGAAGTGGAGGGACATCCGGGCTACACCTTC
CSVEVEGHPGYTF
>TRBV12-3/TRBV12-4|.|.|TRBJ1-5
TGTGCCAGCAGTGACACAGGGTTAAACAATCAGCCCCAGCATTTT
CASSDTGLNNQPQHF
>TRBV20-1|TRBD2|few|TRBJ2-3
TGCAGTGCTAGCAAAGCGGGGAACACAGATACGCAGTATTTT
CSASKAGNTDTQYF
>TRBV12-3/TRBV12-4|.|.|TRBJ1-4
TGTGCCAGCAGTACATCAACTAATGAAAAACTGTTTTTT
CASSTSTNEKLFF
>TRBV7-8|.|many|TRBJ2-3
TGTGCCAGCATGCCGCCGTTCACAGGGATACCAGATACGCAGTATTTT
CASMPPFTGIPDTQYF
>TRBV20-1|.|many|TRBJ1-2
TGCAGTGCTAGAATAATAAAACAGCCCTATGGCTACACCTTC
CSARIIKQPYGYTF
>TRBV6-2/TRBV6-3|TRBD2|few|TRBJ2-3
TGTGCCAGCAGTTACTCTTCTCGGCTAGCGGGCACAGATACGCAGTATTTT
CASSYSSRLAGTDTQYF
>TRBV27|.|.|TRBJ1-1
TGTGCCAGCAGTCCGGTGGGGAGCACTGAAGCTTTCTTT
CASSPVGSTEAFF
>TRBV7-6|TRBD1|.|TRBJ2-5
TGTGCCAGCAGCTTAGGGGTTTCCCGGCGACAGGGGGAAGAGACCCAGTACTTC
CASSLGVSRRQGEETQYF
>TRBV2|TRBD2|few|TRBJ2-3
TGTGCCAGCCAGCCGGGACTAGCTTACACAGATACGCAGTATTTT
CASQPGLAYTDTQYF
>TRBV4-1|.|many|TRBJ2-4
TGCGCCAGCAGCCAAGTAGTACATCTCAAAAACATTCAGTACTTC
CASSQVVHLKNIQYF
>TRBV6-6|.|.|TRBJ1-1
TGTGCCAGCAGTCCCCCCACAAGGTCCTTCGGACTCAACACTGAAGCTTTCTTT
CASSPPTRSFGLNTEAFF
>TRBV2|TRBD1|.|TRBJ2-7
TGTGCCAGCAGTGACTGGACAGGGCCCACGGAGCAGTACTTC
CASSDWTGPTEQYF
>TRBV5-6|.|once|TRBJ2-3
TGTGCCAGCAGAGTGACGGGGGCTTTCACAGATACGCAGTATTTT
CASRVTGAFTDTQYF
>TRBV7-9|TRBD2|.|TRBJ2-1
TGTGCCAGCAGCTTGAGGCGGGGGGATTACAATGAGCAGTTCTTC
CASSLRRGDYNEQFF
>TRBV7-6|.|few|TRBJ2-7
TGTGCCAGCAGCTTAGGGCCCAGAACCTACGAGCAGTACTTC
CASSLGPRTYEQYF
>TRBV11-2|.|few|TRBJ2-1
TGTGCCAGCAGCTTAAATCCGGGACTCACAGACAATGAGCAGTTCTTC
CASSLNPGLTDNEQFF
>TRBV6-5|.|few|TRBJ2-3
TGTGCCAGCAGTTACTCGGGGGCGCCGGTCACAGATACGCAGTATTTT
CASSYSGAPVTDTQYF
>TRBV27|TRBD1|.|TRBJ2-7
TGTGCCAGCACCTTGACAGGGACAGTAAAAGACGAGCAGTACTTC
CASTLTGTVKDEQYF
>TRBV4-1|TRBD1|few|TRBJ1-1
TGCGCCAGCAGCCAACTGACAGGGGACACTGAAGCTTTCTTT
CASSQLTGDTEAFF
>TRBV7-9|TRBD2|few|TRBJ2-3
TGTGCCAGCAGCACGGGACTAGCCACCACAGATACGCAGTATTTT
CASSTGLATTDTQYF
>TRBV6-6|.|.|TRBJ1-1
TGTGCCAGCAGTTTACTCGGGTCTCAGAACACTGAAGCTTTCTTT
CASSLLGSQNTEAFF
>TRBV4-1|.|.|TRBJ1-2
TGCGCCAGCAGCCAAGAGGCGGGATGGACTAACTATGGCTACACCTTC
CASSQEAGWTNYGYTF
>TRBV7-9|.|.|TRBJ2-7
TGTGCCAGCAGCGACGGAGGGACGCGGGACGACGAGCAGTACTTC
CASSDGGTRDDEQYF
>TRBV20-1|TRBD1|few|TRBJ1-5
TGCAGTGCAAAGACAGGGATCTATAGCAATCAGCCCCAGCATTTT
CSAKTGIYSNQPQHF
>TRBV6-1|.|.|TRBJ1-1
TGTGCCAGCAGTTGGGGGGGGGCAGGGACTGAAGCTTTCTTT
CASSWGGAGTEAFF
>TRBV19|.|.|TRBJ2-3
TGTGCCAGTTTCGACACAGATACGCAGTATTTT
CASFDTDTQYF
>TRBV10-3|.|.|TRBJ2-7
TGTGCCATCACCGCAGACCCGGACTCCACTCTTTTTCAAGAGCAGTACTTC
CAITADPDSTLFQEQYF
>TRBV25-1|TRBD1|few|TRBJ1-2
TGTGCCAGCCTAAACAGGGGTGGCTACACCTTC
CASLNRGGYTF
>TRBV7-9|.|many|TRBJ1-2
TGTGCCAGCAGCTTACAACCGGGCCATGGCTACACCTTC
CASSLQPGHGYTF
>TRBV2|TRBD2|.|TRBJ2-5
TGTGCCAGCAGTCCCGGGACTAGCCGGGAAGAGACCCAGTACTTC
CASSPGTSREETQYF